Presented here are 23 T cell receptor beta chains from one specimen sequenced in a study of regulatory T cells in long-lasting Graves disease. For TCR beta, libraries came from iRepertoire HTBI primers and Arm-PCR of CDR3 regions. TCRdb re-called the multiplex PCR reads through MiXCR, storing one row per CDR3 protein. The sample includes roughly 400,000 distinct CDR3 sequences, about a sixth of them seen just once. The time point: newly diagnosed GD, antithyroid drugs for less than 3 months. RNA from PBMCs was the source of the TCR library. These data were likewise used in another study, on T cells in Graves' hyperthyroidism and ophthalmopathy.

The sequencing used peripheral blood mononuclear cells (PBMCs), collected at new diagnosis, from a patient treated with antithyroid drugs. Receptors originate from a woman between 18 and 29 years old with Graves disease.

This clonotype was found many times. The gene calls are TRBV28 and TRBJ2-2; the D gene is possibly TRBD2 (6 bases). The germline CDR1 and CDR2 sequences are MDHEN and SYDVKM. CDR3 length: 17 residues. V lost 6 bases to trimming and J lost 2 bases, with 19 bases between them. The CDR3 DNA sequence: TGTGCCAGCAGCGAACACGCGGGGCAGGGCAACACCGGGGAGCTGTTTTTT. It is translated as CASSEHAGQGNTGELFF.

J is TRBJ1-4 and V is TRBV20-1; D remains unclear. V was cut by 8 bases and J by 0 bases, with 7 bases left in between. This CDR3 is built from 12 residues. Germline-derived CDR1 and CDR2 are DFQATT and SNEGSKA (reference sequence). CDR3 nucleotide sequence: TGCAGTCTCAGTGCAACTAATGAAAAACTGTTTTTT. This translates into CSLSATNEKLFF.

V gene TRBV7-3 combines with J gene TRBJ2-1, with 11 bases matching TRBD2. Unmatched junction bases numbered 12, after V lost 5 bases and J lost 0 bases. The germline CDR1 and CDR2 sequences are SGHTA and FQGTGA. The CDR3 covers 19 residues. The CDR3 here is CASSPDRRLAGSSYNEQFF. CDR3 sequence (DNA): TGTGCCAGCAGCCCAGATAGAAGACTAGCGGGAAGCTCCTACAATGAGCAGTTCTTC.

Ten or more counts support this clonotype. The junction shows a germline mismatch at one end, possibly a read error. V gene TRBV11-2 combines with J gene TRBJ2-7; 13 nucleotides line up with TRBD2. There are 16 residues in the CDR3. Germline V gene lookup returns CDR1 SGHAT and CDR2 FQNNGV. In nucleotides, the CDR3 is TGCGCCAGCAGCTACGGGACTAGCGGGGAGACCTACGAGCAGTACTTC. Protein product: CASSYGTSGETYEQYF. Full variable domain (missing parts from reference TRBV11-2 and TRBJ2-7): EAGVAQSPRYKIIEKRQSVAFWCNPISGHATLYWYQQILGQGPKLLIQFQNNGVVDDSQLPKDRFSAERLKGVDSTLKIQPAKLEDSAVYLCASSYGTSGETYEQYFGPGTRLTVT.

The chain employs TRBV30 and TRBJ2-7; TRBD2 matches 11 bases. The length of the CDR3 is 15 residues. Trimming at V came to 1 base and at J to 4 bases, leaving 6 bases not matched to a gene. Germline CDR1 GTSNPN, CDR2 SVGIG (reference sequence). The CDR3 here is CAWSALAGEVYEQYF. The CDR3 DNA follows: TGTGCCTGGAGTGCACTAGCGGGAGAGGTTTACGAGCAGTACTTC.

Comment on this clonotype: This may be a read error: a much more frequent sequence differs by one nucleotide. This is likely a read error, given that the CDR3 carries no conserved phenylalanine or tryptophan at its end. V is TRBV7-8 and J is TRBJ2-7; 7 bases match TRBD1. Germline CDR1 reads SGHVS; CDR2 reads FQNEAQ. This CDR3 is 14 amino acids long. Trimming at V came to 5 bases and at J to 4 bases, leaving 8 bases not matched to a gene. The CDR3 loop is CASSPNNRGYEQYL. The CDR3 DNA reads as TGTGCCAGCAGCCCAAACAACAGGGGTTACGAGCAGTACCTC.

In nucleotides, the CDR3 is TGCGCCAGCAGCCAAGACGCGGGGACAGCGGCCCCAGCAGGTGGCTACACCTTC. Translated, it gives CASSQDAGTAAPAGGYTF. This rearrangement joins TRBV4-3 to TRBJ1-2; the match to TRBD1 covers 7 bases. With V trimmed by 0 bases and J by 7 bases, 17 bases remained unmatched. The V gene's germline CDR1 is LGHNA and CDR2 YSLEER. The CDR3 spans 18 residues.

Regarding this clonotype: It is likely a read error: a sequence one base away is far more abundant. The chain is built from TRBV7-9 and TRBJ2-1, with 7 bases lining up with TRBD2. The CDR3 extends over 15 amino acids. The germline CDR1 and CDR2 sequences are SEHNR and FQNEAQ (reference sequence). As DNA, the CDR3 is TGCGCCAGCAGTGAGTCAGGTGGGAGGGCCAATGAGCAGTTCTTC. Its protein is CASSESGGRANEQFF.

This clonotype was found many times. The chain joins TRBV3-1 to TRBJ1-5, with D unresolved. The CDR3 runs 13 residues. Trimming pared 0 bases from V and 7 bases from J, leaving 7 bases between. Germline lookup yields CDR1 LGHDT and CDR2 YNNKEL (reference sequence). Written as DNA, the CDR3 is TGTGCCAGCAGCCAAGATCTAGGACAGCCCCAGCATTTT. This codes for CASSQDLGQPQHF.

This clonotype was observed a few times. The V and J genes are TRBV27 and TRBJ2-2; D is unresolved. The V gene lost 3 bases and the J gene lost 5 bases, with 7 bases spanning the gap. The germline V gene encodes CDR1 MNHEY and CDR2 SMNVEV (reference sequence). This CDR3 is built from 13 residues. DNA for the CDR3: TGTGCCAGCAGTTTTGCAGCAACCGGGGAGCTGTTTTTT. Translating gives CASSFAATGELFF.

The table lists this clonotype with many counts. The V gene is TRBV7-2, the J gene TRBJ2-5, with D perhaps matching TRBD1 or TRBD2 (6 bases each). V was trimmed by 4 bases and J by 11 bases, leaving 20 bases between them. Germline lookup yields CDR1 SGHTA and CDR2 FQGNSA. This CDR3 is 14 amino acids long. This chain's CDR3 is CASSSSEGGLGQYF. Here the CDR3 DNA reads TGTGCCAGCAGCTCCTCGGAAGGGGGACTTGGGCAGTACTTC.

At least ten counts were recorded for this clonotype. This chain connects TRBV2 to TRBJ1-2; D unresolved. There are 12 residues in the CDR3. CDR1 and CDR2 from the germline V gene are SNHLY and FYNNEI. The ends were cut back, 2 bases at V and 8 bases at J, with 9 bases in the middle. The CDR3 reads CASSESQRGYTF. CDR3 coding DNA: TGTGCCAGCAGTGAAAGCCAACGGGGCTACACCTTC.

This clonotype was detected only a few times. This chain links TRBV29-1 with TRBJ2-2, with 8 bases identical to TRBD1. The CDR3 is 16 amino acids. Germline assignment: CDR1 SQVTM and CDR2 ANQGSEA. V lost 4 bases and J lost 1; bases outside the gene matches: 8. Here the CDR3 DNA reads TGCAGCGTTGCGACCCCAGGGGGCTTGAACACCGGGGAGCTGTTTTTT. It yields the protein CSVATPGGLNTGELFF.

To note about this clonotype: This sequence may be a read error, since a much larger clone differs from it by one base. The chain has TRBV5-1 and TRBJ1-1; tentative D call: TRBD1 (6 bases). Germline lookup yields CDR1 SGHRS and CDR2 YFSETQ. There are 18 residues in the CDR3. In DNA form, the CDR3 reads TGCGCCAGCAGCTTGGATGGCCTGGCAGGGGCCCGTAACACTGAAGTTTTCTTT. This codes for CASSLDGLAGARNTEVFF. The full variable domain, completed using reference TRBV5-1 and TRBJ1-1, is KAGVTQTPRYLIKTRGQQVTLSCSPISGHRSVSWYQQTPGQGLQFLFEYFSETQRNKGNFPGRFSGRQFSNSRSEMNVSTLELGDSALYLCASSLDGLAGARNTEVFFGQGTRLTVV.

Points on this clonotype: The conserved final phenylalanine or tryptophan is absent from the CDR3, which likely points to a read error. This chain connects TRBV6-1 to TRBJ1-1, with 7 bases matching TRBD1. CDR3 length: 13 amino acids. With V trimmed by 8 bases and J by 0 bases, 3 bases remained unmatched. Germline-derived CDR1 and CDR2 are MNHNS and SASEGT. The CDR3 region has the DNA TGTGCCAGCCGGGACAGAATGAACACTGAAGCTTTCATT. It is translated as CASRDRMNTEAFI.

This clonotype showed up many times. The rearrangement joins TRBV7-9 to TRBJ2-1; D may be TRBD2 (6 bases). Germline loops: CDR1 SEHNR, CDR2 FQNEAQ (reference sequence). The CDR3 runs 16 residues. Trimming stripped 6 bases from V and 4 bases from J, with 19 bases between. The CDR3 reads CASSPSGGARYNEQFF. In DNA form, the CDR3 reads TGTGCCAGCAGTCCCTCCGGGGGAGCGAGATACAATGAGCAGTTCTTC.

The rearrangement links TRBV29-1 to TRBJ2-7, with 7 positions matching TRBD2. The CDR3 extends over 14 amino acids. The V gene's germline CDR1 is SQVTM and CDR2 ANQGSEA. J lost 6 bases, V lost 5 bases, and 13 bases had no gene match. CDR3 sequence: CSVRPSGRTFEQYF. In DNA form, the CDR3 reads TGCAGCGTTCGTCCTAGCGGAAGAACTTTCGAGCAGTACTTC.

Many counts were recorded for this clonotype. The J gene is TRBJ2-6, the V gene TRBV12-5; D is unclear. The CDR3 runs to 13 residues. Germline CDR1 reads LGHNT; CDR2 reads FRNRAP. The V end lost 11 bases, the J end lost 4 bases, and 12 bases lay between the germline ends. CDR3 protein: CAGAVRGANVLTF. The CDR3, as DNA: TGTGCTGGCGCAGTCAGGGGGGCCAACGTCCTGACTTTC.

This clonotype was seen ten or more times. This chain connects TRBV7-8 to TRBJ2-2, with D possibly called TRBD1 or TRBD2 (6 bases each). This CDR3 is built from 16 residues. The germline CDR1 and CDR2 sequences are SGHVS and FQNEAQ. V was cut by 5 bases and J by 4 bases, with 17 bases left in between. The CDR3 protein is CASSLYRGPGTGELFF. The CDR3 DNA reads TGTGCCAGCAGCCTGTATCGGGGGCCGGGCACCGGGGAGCTGTTTTTT.

This clonotype has at least ten counts. This chain connects TRBV5-1 to TRBJ1-2; D is perhaps TRBD1 (6 bases). Germline V gene lookup returns CDR1 SGHRS and CDR2 YFSETQ. Trimming stripped 0 bases from V and 5 bases from J, with 14 bases between. The CDR3 runs to 15 residues. The DNA for the CDR3 is TGCGCCAGCAGCTTGGGAACGGGGGACAATTATGGCTACACCTTC. This translates into CASSLGTGDNYGYTF.

This clonotype has more than one count but fewer than ten. V and J are TRBV4-1 and TRBJ2-7; TRBD2 matches 13 bases. Per the germline V gene, CDR1 is MGHRA and CDR2 is YSYEKL. The CDR3 spans 16 residues. V was pared by 4 bases and J by 3 bases, with 6 bases of the junction left unmatched. Here the CDR3 reads CASSPTRTSGSYEQYF. The CDR3 DNA follows: TGCGCCAGCAGCCCGACCCGGACTAGCGGGAGCTACGAGCAGTACTTC.

This clonotype occurred many times. The junction and the germline gene differ at one end; a read error may be behind it. The CDR3 region is CAWSLLSDSQYF. The CDR3, as DNA: TGTGCCTGGAGCCTCCTTTCAGATTCGCAGTATTTT. The chain carries TRBV30 and TRBJ2-3; D is unresolved. The CDR3 spans 12 residues. The germline V gene encodes CDR1 GTSNPN and CDR2 SVGIG (reference sequence).

This clonotype was picked up many times. The J gene is TRBJ2-2, the V gene TRBV6-1; 7 nucleotides match TRBD2. Trimming cost V 6 bases and J 0 bases; bases outside gene matches: 7. Germline CDR1 reads MNHNS; CDR2 reads SASEGT. The CDR3 is 16 residues long. CDR3 coding DNA: TGTGCCAGCAGAGAACTAGCGCACGCGAACACCGGGGAGCTGTTTTTT. It specifies CASRELAHANTGELFF.